These 11 T cell receptor beta chains came from one sample sequenced in a study of cytomegalovirus exposure and HLA in healthy donors. The PCR contained 60 Vbeta and 13 Jbeta primers. This table comes from immunoSEQ multiplex PCR, and its TCRdb copy is limited to in-frame clones, with some not included. The sample gives around 130,000 clones, approximately 78% of which show up once; less than 2% is in the top ten. The sample was PBMCs. These receptor sequences come from a man between 40 and 49 years old in good health and CMV-seronegative.

CDR3 in DNA: TGTGCCGCCAGCATGAGGGTGGGGAGCTCCTACAATGAGCAGTTCTTC. Its protein product is CAASMRVGSSYNEQFF. This chain joins TRBV5-6 and TRBJ2-1; maybe TRBD2 (5 bases). The CDR3 is made up of 16 amino acids. V lost 10 bases, J lost 0 bases, and 20 bases lay in between. CDR1 and CDR2 from the germline V gene are SGHDT and YYEEEE.

This rearrangement joins TRBV15 to TRBJ2-7; weak D call: TRBD2 (5 bases). This CDR3 spans 15 amino acids. V was pared by 0 bases and J by 4 bases, with 13 bases between. CDR1 is LNHNV and CDR2 is YYDKDF in the germline V gene (reference sequence). The CDR3 DNA follows: TGTGCCACCAGCAGAGAGGGTGGAGGCGGATACGAGCAGTACTTC. Protein sequence: CATSREGGGGYEQYF. Combining the CDR3 with reference TRBV15 and TRBJ2-7 gives the whole variable domain DAMVIQNPRYQVTQFGKPVTLSCSQTLNHNVMYWYQQKSSQAPKLLFHYYDKDFNNEADTPDNFQSRRPNTSFCFLDIRSPGLGDTAMYLCATSREGGGGYEQYFGPGTRLTVT.

To note about this clone: Germline and junction disagree at one end, which may indicate a read error. The chain carries TRBV19 and TRBJ1-3, with D possibly matching TRBD1 (6 bases). Germline CDR1 reads LNHDA; CDR2 reads SQIVND (reference sequence). The CDR3 spans 12 residues. CDR3 region: CASSVQQGLALF. In nucleotides, the CDR3 is TGTGCCAGTAGTGTTCAACAGGGTCTCGCCCTATTT.

This clone appeared once. The chain couples TRBV28 to TRBJ2-5; 7 nucleotides match TRBD1. Germline CDR1 and CDR2: MDHEN and SYDVKM. The V gene end was trimmed by 5 bases and the J gene end by 2 bases; junction bases not matched to a gene: 8. CDR3 length: 15 amino acids. CDR3 coding DNA: TGTGCCAGCAGTGTAGTAGGGGGCGGTCAAGAGACCCAGTACTTC. Translated: CASSVVGGGQETQYF. Complete variable domain (other parts from reference TRBV28 and TRBJ2-5): DVKVTQSSRYLVKRTGEKVFLECVQDMDHENMFWYRQDPGLGLRLIYFSYDVKMKEKGDIPEGYSVSREKKERFSLILESASTNQTSMYLCASSVVGGGQETQYFGPGTRLLVL.

This clone has a single count. The chain uses TRBV5-6 and TRBJ2-5; D might be TRBD1 (5 bases). This CDR3 has 15 amino acids. V lost 9 bases to trimming and J lost 5 bases, with 23 bases between them. In germline, CDR1 is SGHDT, CDR2 YYEEEE. CDR3 DNA: TGTGCCACCGCCGGTTCTGGTCAGGGTGAGGAGACCCAGTACTTC. Translating gives CATAGSGQGEETQYF. Based on the CDR3 plus reference TRBV5-6 and TRBJ2-5, the full variable domain is DAGVTQSPTHLIKTRGQQVTLRCSPKSGHDTVSWYQQALGQGPQFIFQYYEEEERQRGNFPDRFSGHQFPNYSSELNVNALLLGDSALYLCATAGSGQGEETQYFGPGTRLLVL.

The rearrangement joins TRBV30 to TRBJ2-1; TRBD2 agrees at 7 bases. Germline V gene sequence: CDR1 GTSNPN, CDR2 SVGIG (reference sequence). V was clipped by 3 bases and J by 0 bases; unmatched bases: 8. CDR3 length equals 16 residues. CDR3 region: CAWRKLGGSSYNEQFF. The CDR3 bases are TGTGCCTGGAGGAAATTGGGCGGGAGCTCCTACAATGAGCAGTTCTTC.

A single count supports this clone. The chain recombines TRBV19 with TRBJ1-4, with TRBD1 identical over 11 bases. Germline lookup yields CDR1 LNHDA and CDR2 SQIVND (reference sequence). After removal of 6 bases from V and 10 bases from J, the junction contained 10 bases not matched to a gene. The CDR3 has 15 residues. The DNA for the CDR3 is TGTGCCAGTAGGGACAGGGGGCGCGTTGAGGGAAAACTGTTTTTT. Translating it yields CASRDRGRVEGKLFF.

There are a few counts of this clone. The CDR3 region is CASSPPLRGGASYEQYF. Written as DNA, the CDR3 is TGTGCCAGCAGTCCACCCCTAAGAGGCGGAGCCTCCTACGAGCAGTACTTC. This rearrangement joins TRBV28 to TRBJ2-7; D remains unclear. CDR1 and CDR2 from the germline V gene are MDHEN and SYDVKM. This CDR3 has 17 amino acids. V lost 5 bases to trimming and J lost 0 bases, with 20 bases between them. The whole variable domain, remainder taken from reference TRBV28 and TRBJ2-7, is DVKVTQSSRYLVKRTGEKVFLECVQDMDHENMFWYRQDPGLGLRLIYFSYDVKMKEKGDIPEGYSVSREKKERFSLILESASTNQTSMYLCASSPPLRGGASYEQYFGPGTRLTVT.

V and J are TRBV4-3 and TRBJ1-1; weak D call: TRBD1 (5 bases). Per the germline V gene, CDR1 is LGHNA and CDR2 is YSLEER. V lost 1 base and J 0 bases, leaving 12 bases between the germline ends. The CDR3 runs to 16 residues. CDR3 sequence reads: CASSQGVSTVNTEAFF. The DNA of the CDR3 is TGCGCCAGCAGCCAAGGGGTATCGACAGTGAACACTGAAGCTTTCTTT.

The rearrangement joins TRBV28 to TRBJ2-2; 8 nucleotides match TRBD2. The CDR3 spans 15 residues. Germline values: CDR1 MDHEN, CDR2 SYDVKM. V was pared by 3 bases and J by 3 bases, with 3 bases of the junction left unmatched. The CDR3 DNA follows: TGTGCCAGCAGTTTCCCGCGGGAGGACACCGGGGAGCTGTTTTTT. Its translation is CASSFPREDTGELFF.

The rearrangement uses TRBV4-3 and TRBJ1-1; D remains ambiguous. Germline V CDR1 and CDR2: LGHNA, YSLEER. The CDR3 totals 14 residues. The V gene lost 1 base and the J gene lost 1 base, with 7 bases spanning the gap. The CDR3 reads CASSQGARNTEAFF. In nucleotides, the CDR3 is TGCGCCAGCAGCCAAGGAGCAAGGAACACTGAAGCTTTCTTT.